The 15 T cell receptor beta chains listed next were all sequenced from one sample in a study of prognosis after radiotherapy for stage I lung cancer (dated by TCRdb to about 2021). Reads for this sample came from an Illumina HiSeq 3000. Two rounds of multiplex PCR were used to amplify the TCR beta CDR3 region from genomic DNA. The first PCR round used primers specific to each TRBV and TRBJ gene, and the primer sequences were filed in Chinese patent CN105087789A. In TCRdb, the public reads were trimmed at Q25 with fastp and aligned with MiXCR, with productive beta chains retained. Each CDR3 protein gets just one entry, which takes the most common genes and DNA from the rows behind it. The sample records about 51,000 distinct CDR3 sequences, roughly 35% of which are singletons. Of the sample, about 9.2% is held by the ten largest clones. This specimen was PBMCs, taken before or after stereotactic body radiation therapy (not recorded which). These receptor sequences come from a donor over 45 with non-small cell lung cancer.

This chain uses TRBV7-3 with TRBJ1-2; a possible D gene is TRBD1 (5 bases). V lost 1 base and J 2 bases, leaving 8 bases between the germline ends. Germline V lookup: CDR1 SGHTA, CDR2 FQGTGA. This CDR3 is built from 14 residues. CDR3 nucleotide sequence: TGTGCCAGCAGCTTAATTCCAGGGAACTATGGCTACACCTTC. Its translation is CASSLIPGNYGYTF.

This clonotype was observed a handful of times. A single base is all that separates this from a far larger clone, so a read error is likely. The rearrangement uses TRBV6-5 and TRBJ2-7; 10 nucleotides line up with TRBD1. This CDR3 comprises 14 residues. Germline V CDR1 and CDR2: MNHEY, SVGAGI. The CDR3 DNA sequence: TGTTCCAGCAGACCAGGGACAGGGGCCTACGAGCAGTACTTC. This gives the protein CSSRPGTGAYEQYF.

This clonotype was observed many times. The CDR3 DNA follows: TGTGCCAGCTCCGGCCCCGGGAACAATGAGCAGTTCTTC. Amino acid sequence: CASSGPGNNEQFF. The chain has TRBV18 and TRBJ2-1, with D perhaps TRBD2 (5 bases). This CDR3 region has 13 residues. Germline V lookup: CDR1 KGHSH, CDR2 LQKENI. Deletions cut 6 bases from V and 5 bases from J, with 11 bases between.

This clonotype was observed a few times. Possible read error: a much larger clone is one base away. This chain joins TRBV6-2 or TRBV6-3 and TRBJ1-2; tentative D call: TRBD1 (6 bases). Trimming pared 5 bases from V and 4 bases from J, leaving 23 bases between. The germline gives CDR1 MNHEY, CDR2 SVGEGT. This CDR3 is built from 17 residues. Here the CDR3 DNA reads TGTGCCAGCAGTGAAGGACTTACAGGGTCTGTAATCTATGGCTACACCTTC. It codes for CASSEGLTGSVIYGYTF.

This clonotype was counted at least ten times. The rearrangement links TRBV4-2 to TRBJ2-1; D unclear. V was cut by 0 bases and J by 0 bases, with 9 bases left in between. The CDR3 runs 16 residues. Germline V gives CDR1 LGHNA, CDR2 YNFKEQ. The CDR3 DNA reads TGTGCCAGCAGCCAAGATCTAAGAGGCTCCTACAATGAGCAGTTCTTC. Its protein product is CASSQDLRGSYNEQFF.

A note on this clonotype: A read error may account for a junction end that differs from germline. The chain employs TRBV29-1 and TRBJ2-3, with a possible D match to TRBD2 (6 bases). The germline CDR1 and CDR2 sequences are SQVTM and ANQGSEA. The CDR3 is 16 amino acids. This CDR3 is CIVGGAPSGSTDTQYF. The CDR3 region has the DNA TGCATCGTTGGGGGTGCCCCAAGCGGGAGCACAGATACGCAGTATTTT.

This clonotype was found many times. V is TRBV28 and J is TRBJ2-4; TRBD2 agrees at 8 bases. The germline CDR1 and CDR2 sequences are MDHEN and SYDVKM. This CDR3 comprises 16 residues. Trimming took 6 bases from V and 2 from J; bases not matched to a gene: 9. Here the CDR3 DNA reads TGTGCCAGCAGGAGTAGCGGGACTGGTACCAAAAACATTCAGTACTTC. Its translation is CASRSSGTGTKNIQYF.

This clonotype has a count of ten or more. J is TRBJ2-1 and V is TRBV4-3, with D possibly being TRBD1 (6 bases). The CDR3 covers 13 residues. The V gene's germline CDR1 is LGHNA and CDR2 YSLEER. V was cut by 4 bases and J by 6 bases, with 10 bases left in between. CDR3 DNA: TGCGCCAGCAGCCGTTCCAGGGGCAATGAGCAGTTCTTC. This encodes CASSRSRGNEQFF.

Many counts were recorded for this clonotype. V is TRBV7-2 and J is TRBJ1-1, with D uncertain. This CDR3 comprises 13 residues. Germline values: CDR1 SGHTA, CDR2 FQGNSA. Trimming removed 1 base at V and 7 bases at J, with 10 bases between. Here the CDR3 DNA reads TGTGCCAGCAGCTTAGATCGGGAGGATGAAGCTTTCTTT. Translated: CASSLDREDEAFF.

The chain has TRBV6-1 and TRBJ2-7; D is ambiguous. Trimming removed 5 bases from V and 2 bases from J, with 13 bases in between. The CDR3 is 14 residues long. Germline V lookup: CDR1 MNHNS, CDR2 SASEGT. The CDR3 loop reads CASSHGFPTYEQYF. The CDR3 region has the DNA TGTGCCAGCAGTCACGGGTTCCCCACCTACGAGCAGTACTTC.

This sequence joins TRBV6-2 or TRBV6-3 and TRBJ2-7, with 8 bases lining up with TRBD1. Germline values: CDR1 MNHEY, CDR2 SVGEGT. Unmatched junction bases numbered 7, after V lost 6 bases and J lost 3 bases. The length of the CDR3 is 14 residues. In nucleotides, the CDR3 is TGTGCCAGCAGACCAGGGACAGGAGTCTACGAGCAGTACTTC. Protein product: CASRPGTGVYEQYF.

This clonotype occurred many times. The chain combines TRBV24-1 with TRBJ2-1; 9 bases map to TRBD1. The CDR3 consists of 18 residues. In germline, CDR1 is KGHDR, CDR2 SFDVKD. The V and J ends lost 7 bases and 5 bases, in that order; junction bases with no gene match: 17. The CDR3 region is CATSHSTGGSGPDNEQFF. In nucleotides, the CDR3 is TGTGCCACCAGCCATTCGACAGGGGGATCAGGGCCCGACAATGAGCAGTTCTTC.

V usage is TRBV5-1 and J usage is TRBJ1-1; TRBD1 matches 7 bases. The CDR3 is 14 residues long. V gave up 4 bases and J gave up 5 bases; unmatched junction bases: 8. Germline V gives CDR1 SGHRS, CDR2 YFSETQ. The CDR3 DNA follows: TGCGCCAGCAGCCTCACAAACAGGGGAACTGAAGCTTTCTTT. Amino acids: CASSLTNRGTEAFF.

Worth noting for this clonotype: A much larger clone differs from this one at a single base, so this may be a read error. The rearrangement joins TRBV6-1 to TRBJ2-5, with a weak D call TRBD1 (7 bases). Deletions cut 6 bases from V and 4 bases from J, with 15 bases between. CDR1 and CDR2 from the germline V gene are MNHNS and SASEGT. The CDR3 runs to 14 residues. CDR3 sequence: CASSSGGRIETQYF. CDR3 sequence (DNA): TGTGCCAGCAGCTCAGGGGGGAGGATAGAGACCCAGTACTTC.

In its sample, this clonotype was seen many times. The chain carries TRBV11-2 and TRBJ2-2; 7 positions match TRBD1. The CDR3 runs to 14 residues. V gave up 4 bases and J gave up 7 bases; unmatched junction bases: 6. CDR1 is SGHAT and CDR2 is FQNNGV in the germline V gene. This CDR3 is CASSSVQGRGELFF. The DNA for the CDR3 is TGTGCCAGCAGCTCCGTACAGGGGCGCGGGGAGCTGTTTTTT. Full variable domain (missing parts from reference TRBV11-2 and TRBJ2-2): EAGVAQSPRYKIIEKRQSVAFWCNPISGHATLYWYQQILGQGPKLLIQFQNNGVVDDSQLPKDRFSAERLKGVDSTLKIQPAKLEDSAVYLCASSSVQGRGELFFGEGSRLTVL.